Listed below are T cell receptor beta chains from one sample, sequenced in a study of cytomegalovirus exposure and HLA in healthy donors. Libraries were prepared by immunoSEQ multiplex PCR; TCRdb keeps only in-frame clonotypes and omits some of them. This table holds 150,000 to 200,000 clones, approximately 80% found once. The material sequenced was PBMCs. These receptor sequences come from a male donor in good health and CMV-seropositive. The CDR3 runs from the conserved cysteine through the conserved F or W. The D gene is left open where the match is weak. The size entry is marked missing in some rows and otherwise reads once, few, many or a size class.

TRBJ2-2 . . TRBV18 TGTGCCAGCTCACCCCGGGCAGGGGAGTTGGGGGAGCTGTTTTTT CASSPRAGELGELFF
TRBJ1-3 TRBD1 . TRBV6-5 TGTGCCAGCAGCCGGGGACAGGGAGGTGGAAACACCATATATTTT CASSRGQGGGNTIYF
TRBJ2-7 TRBD2 . TRBV7-9 TGTGCCAGCAGCTTGGGAGGGAGAGGATACGAGCAGTACTTC CASSLGGRGYEQYF
TRBJ2-3 TRBD2 . TRBV30 TGTGCCTGGAGTGAACTAGCGGGAGTAGATACGCAGTATTTT CAWSELAGVDTQYF
TRBJ2-7 . . TRBV7-3 TGTGCCAGCAGCTTATCGGGGACAACGGGAAAGCAGTACTTC CASSLSGTTGKQYF
TRBJ2-7 TRBD1 . TRBV7-2 TGTGCCAGCAGCTTAAGCCCGGGACAGGGGGCCGAGTACTTC CASSLSPGQGAEYF
TRBJ2-5 . . TRBV4-2 TGTGCCAGCAGCCAAGATCGGGTCGCCCCGGACTTC CASSQDRVAPDF
TRBJ2-7 . once TRBV2 TGTGCCAGCCTCGGCCTAGGGCGGGACGAGGCCGAGCAGTACTTC CASLGLGRDEAEQYF
TRBJ1-2 . few TRBV4-1 TGCGCCAGCAGCCAAGAGTGGGGGGAGAACTATGGCTACACCTTC CASSQEWGENYGYTF
TRBJ2-7 TRBD1 . TRBV6-5 TGTGCCAGCAGTCCCCGGACAGGCCTCTCCTACGAGCAGTACTTC CASSPRTGLSYEQYF
TRBJ1-1 . . TRBV29-1 TGCAGCGTTGAACTCGGGGTGAACACTGAAGCTTTCTTT CSVELGVNTEAFF
TRBJ1-5 . . TRBV19 TGTGCCAGTAGTATAAGGGGGGAGGGAAGCAATCAGCCCCAGCATTTT CASSIRGEGSNQPQHF
TRBJ1-4 TRBD1 . TRBV18 TGTGCCAGCTCACCACGGCTGGGACAGGGGGCGCTTGGGCTGTTTTTT CASSPRLGQGALGLFF
TRBJ2-1 . few TRBV6-5 TGTGCCAGCAGTTACTCGTACGGGAGCGGGAATGAGCAGTTCTTC CASSYSYGSGNEQFF
TRBJ1-3 TRBD1 . TRBV9 TGTGCCAGCAGCCCCGGGACAGGGAGAAACACCATATATTTT CASSPGTGRNTIYF
TRBJ1-5 TRBD1 . TRBV28 TGTGCCAGCAGTATTACAGGGGTGGGTCAGCCCCAGCATTTT CASSITGVGQPQHF
TRBJ2-1 TRBD2 . TRBV7-8 TGTGCCAGCACCGGACTAGCGGGGGCCTACAATGAGCAGTTCTTC CASTGLAGAYNEQFF
TRBJ1-5 . few TRBV19 TGTGCCAGTAGTATCGGTGAGGGCCTCCTTCGTTTT CASSIGEGLLRF
TRBJ2-3 . . TRBV5-1 TGCGCCAGCAGCTTGGATGGGGCTAATGGAGATACGCAGTATTTT CASSLDGANGDTQYF
TRBJ1-2 . . TRBV7-2 TGTGCCAGCAGCTTCGATTTAACCGACAGCTATGGCTACACCTTC CASSFDLTDSYGYTF
TRBJ2-1 TRBD2 . TRBV6-1 TGTGCCAGCAGTGAAGTTCTTGGCCTAGCGGGAGCGAGTGAGCAGTTCTTC CASSEVLGLAGASEQFF
TRBJ2-7 TRBD1 . TRBV28 TGTGCCAGCAGTCCCTCGGGACAGGTCTACGAGCAGTACTTC CASSPSGQVYEQYF
TRBJ2-7 . . TRBV6-5 TGTGCCAGCAGTTACTCAACACGGGGAGCCTACGAGCAGTACTTC CASSYSTRGAYEQYF
TRBJ2-6 TRBD1 . TRBV30 TGTGCCTGGAGTGAAGGGACAGCTGGGGCCAACGTCCTGACTTTC CAWSEGTAGANVLTF
TRBJ1-4 . . TRBV5-1 TGCGCCAGCAGCTTGGAGGGGGGGGTTAATGAAAAACTGTTTTTT CASSLEGGVNEKLFF
TRBJ1-6 . . TRBV5-8 TGTGCCAGCAGCTTGGAGGGGGGGTCGAATTCACCCCTCCACTTT CASSLEGGSNSPLHF
TRBJ2-7 . . TRBV19 TGTGCCAGTAGTATCCACCCGAGGCCCTACGAGCAGTACTTC CASSIHPRPYEQYF
TRBJ2-2 TRBD2 few TRBV11-3 TGTGCCAGCAGCCTGCGGGGGGCCTCGAACACCGGGGAGCTGTTTTTT CASSLRGASNTGELFF
TRBJ2-1 TRBD1 . TRBV20-1 TGCAGTGCTAGCGGACAGGAAGAGCAGTTCTTC CSASGQEEQFF
TRBJ1-1 TRBD1 . TRBV30 TGTGCCTGGAGTGCGCCGGACAGGGGGCGAAGTGCCACTGAAGCTTTCTTT CAWSAPDRGRSATEAFF
TRBJ1-3 TRBD1 . TRBV5-1 TGCGCCAGCAGCTTTGGACAGGGCTCTCTCACCATATATTTT CASSFGQGSLTIYF
TRBJ2-6 TRBD2 . TRBV30 TGTGCCTGGAGTGTACGATGGGCTAGCGGGAGGTGGATCTCTGGGGCCAACGTCCTGACTTTC CAWSVRWASGRWISGANVLTF
TRBJ2-7 . . TRBV6-5 TGTGCCAGCAACTCCGGGAGCTCCTACGAGCAGTACTTC CASNSGSSYEQYF
TRBJ2-3 . . TRBV27 TGTGCCAGCAGTTTACTTAACACAGATACGCAGTATTTT CASSLLNTDTQYF
TRBJ2-5 TRBD2 . TRBV28 TGTGCCAGCAGTTTTAACCCGGGAGGGCCCAGAGAGACCCAGTACTTC CASSFNPGGPRETQYF
TRBJ2-2 . . TRBV5-4 TGTGCCAGCAGCTCGTCGGGACTTTCGAACACCGGGGAGCTGTTTTTT CASSSSGLSNTGELFF
TRBJ2-2 . . TRBV7-9 TGTTCCAGCAGCGCCCCGGGTGGAGGGTTCACCGGGGAGCTGTTTTTT CSSSAPGGGFTGELFF
TRBJ1-1 . . TRBV28 TGTGCCAGTTTCGCCGGGACATCTCCCGTGGTAGCTTTCTTT CASFAGTSPVVAFF